This T cell receptor beta chain appears in the sequencing data of a study of blood T cell repertoires in COVID-19. Assay used: immunoSEQ multiplex PCR; TCRdb lists only in-frame clones, some missing. The sample lists about 48,000 clones; roughly 82% were seen once. V was pared by 5 bases and J by 7 bases, with 7 bases of the junction left unmatched. Germline assignment: CDR1 LNHDA and CDR2 SQIVND (reference sequence). The CDR3 runs 13 residues. The sequence derives from a man aged 40-49 years with acute or convalescent COVID-19. The chain combines TRBV19 with TRBJ1-2; 7 positions agree with TRBD1. Sequences were obtained from peripheral blood. The CDR3 DNA reads as TGTGCCAGTAGTGCTACAGGGGTTCGTGGCTACACCTTC. Translation gives CASSATGVRGYTF.